The entry below gives a single T cell receptor (beta chain) sequence along with its context. Germline values: CDR1 SGHVS, CDR2 FNYEAQ. V was shortened by 1 base and J by 4 bases, with 10 bases between the two germline ends. This CDR3 contains 14 residues. Method: immunoSEQ multiplex PCR; TCRdb's copy keeps in-frame clones and lacks some. The top ten hold about 2.1% of the sample, which has 150,000 to 200,000 clones, about 88% seen once. The record originates from a study of blood T cell repertoires in COVID-19. For the study at large: The samples span acute and convalescent COVID-19 from the United States, Italy and Spain.

The chain employs TRBV7-6 and TRBJ1-2, with D possibly TRBD1 on 5 matching bases. The clonotype was recovered from a man aged 18 to 30 who had recovered from COVID-19. Material: peripheral blood. This CDR3 is CASSLGTGGYGYTF. The CDR3 DNA is TGTGCCAGCAGCTTAGGGACGGGGGGCTATGGCTACACCTTC.